The clone carrying this T cell receptor beta chain has only a few counts. The method was immunoSEQ multiplex PCR; TCRdb's version includes in-frame clones alone and lacks a portion of them. In the table there are fewer than 90,000 clones, about 90% of which are singletons. This entry comes from a study of control samples from healthy donors and cancer patients. The specimen was PBMCs. This receptor was identified in an older woman with head and neck cancer.

The CDR3 DNA follows: TGTGCCAGCAGCTCCCGAGGGACTAATGGCGGGGAGCTGTTTTTT. This translates into CASSSRGTNGGELFF. J is TRBJ2-2 and V is TRBV7-2; 7 bases are a match to TRBD2. Per the germline V gene, CDR1 is SGHTA and CDR2 is FQGNSA. Losses at the gene ends were 4 bases for V and 7 bases for J; bases not matched to a gene: 9. The CDR3 contains 15 residues.